This T cell receptor (beta chain) was documented in a study of glioma-infiltrating T cells (dated by TCRdb to 2016 to 2017). Regarding the study in general: TCR alpha- and beta-chain repertoires were sequenced from glioma tissue, non-neoplastic brain tissue and matched peripheral blood mononuclear cells. Each tissue-infiltrating repertoire was compared with the same patient's peripheral blood repertoire to measure divergence between tissue and blood T-cell populations. Three low-grade glioma patients, under ten primary glioblastoma patients and three non-glioma patients contributing non-neoplastic brain tissue were included in the paired cohort.

The CDR3 contains 11 residues, cysteine and phenylalanine counted. Only the CDR3 DNA is retained, 33 bases long and in frame from the first base. Via the germline V gene (reference sequence), CDR1 is DFQATT and CDR2 SNEGSKA. V gives up 6 bases and J gives up 6 bases, and the segment between their germline ends measures 9 bases. TCR alpha and beta CDR3 regions were amplified with the iRepertoire nested amplicon-rescue multiplex PCR (arm-PCR) platform from RNA. The input for one-step reverse transcription and amplification was about 85-400 ng of tissue mRNA or PBMC total RNA. After bead purification, a secondary multiplex PCR added Illumina adapters, and libraries were gel-purified between 200 and 400 bp. Libraries carried internal 6-nucleotide barcodes used for demultiplexing. Sequencing of libraries was performed on an Illumina MiSeq with 2x220 or 2x250 nucleotide paired-end reads. In the source study's methods: FLASH 1.2.11 was used to merge paired reads, and BWA-MEM then aligned the reads to the GRCh37 human genome before TRA and TRB reads were extracted. V and J assignment used an IMGT-derived reference of cassette sequences and CDR3 motifs that included pseudogenes. Reads were translated in three frames, and productive CDR3s were defined by a C…FGXG motif without stop codons. A clonotype was defined as a unique combination of a V-J cassette pair and a CDR3 amino acid sequence. Reads were filtered by Hamming distance, with the threshold set by the sequence error rate of each sample in mapped regions. TCRdb took the public reads, trimmed them with fastp at Q25, ran MiXCR for clone calling and kept in-frame beta chains. One record per CDR3 amino acid sequence lists the most common genes and DNA. TCRdb's processing, not the authors' own work, is the source of the V and J calls. This sample has more than 95,000 distinct CDR3 sequences in its table, and approximately 25% of those were observed once. Roughly 15% of the sample is in the top ten clones.

This clonotype was observed at least ten times. The antigen it binds to is not known. Base qualities are missing; no much larger clone stands one base away. What the work shows at the level of the full study, not this receptor alone: Very few CDR3 sequences were shared between tissue and blood, attributed to high CDR3 diversity and limited sampling. Small numbers underpinned the group comparisons: several glioblastoma patients, three low-grade glioma patients and three non-neoplastic patients. In non-neoplastic patients, VJ-independent divergence between tissue and blood fell below expectation, whereas in all gliomas, and especially in low-grade gliomas, the divergence rose above expectation.

The rearrangement joined TRBV20-1 to TRBJ2-1; the D gene cannot be named for sure. This TCR was sampled from a human donor with low-grade glioma or glioblastoma, undergoing nonglioma brain surgery, or in good health (not recorded which). Sequenced sample: glioma tissue, nonneoplastic brain tissue, or PBMCs (not recorded which). The CDR3: CSALEINEQFF. The DNA reads as follows: TGCAGTGCCCTAGAAATCAATGAGCAGTTCTTC.